These 8 T cell receptor beta chains share one sample of origin, sequenced in a study of T cells after yellow fever vaccination. MiXCR, run by TCRdb on the 5' RACE reads, gives a single entry per CDR3 protein. The sample contains hundreds of thousands of distinct CDR3 sequences, approximately 18% of which appear only once. The material sequenced was PBMCs, taken before the yellow fever booster vaccination. These receptors were taken from a man aged 18-30 years who received the YFV17D yellow fever vaccine.

This clonotype was counted a few times. V gene TRBV5-5 combines with J gene TRBJ1-4, with D unresolved. There are 17 residues in the CDR3. Trimming took off 0 bases at V and 5 bases at J, with 17 bases between the two ends. Germline V lookup: CDR1 SGHKS, CDR2 YYEKEE (reference sequence). CDR3 loop: CASSLGGSAGLNEKLFF. The CDR3 DNA follows: TGTGCCAGCAGCTTGGGGGGTTCGGCGGGATTAAATGAAAAACTGTTTTTT.

This clonotype has more than one count but fewer than ten. This sequence joins TRBV20-1 and TRBJ1-2; unclear D gene. In germline, CDR1 is DFQATT, CDR2 SNEGSKA (reference sequence). The CDR3 has 13 amino acids. V was shortened by 3 bases and J by 5 bases, with 13 bases between the two germline ends. DNA for the CDR3: TGCAGTGCTAGTCCTCGGTCCGCTTATGGCTACACCTTC. Translation gives CSASPRSAYGYTF.

There are a few counts of this clonotype. The rearrangement uses TRBV5-1 and TRBJ2-7, with a tentative D call TRBD2 (5 bases). The CDR3 has 13 residues. CDR1 and CDR2 from the germline V gene are SGHRS and YFSETQ. Trimming pared 4 bases from V and 2 bases from J, leaving 10 bases between. CDR3 sequence (DNA): TGCGCCAGCAGCGTGGACTTTACCTACGAGCAGTACTTC. Its translation: CASSVDFTYEQYF.

J is TRBJ1-5 and V is TRBV4-2; D ambiguous. The germline V gene encodes CDR1 LGHNA and CDR2 YNFKEQ. V was pared by 0 bases and J by 7 bases, with 13 bases between. This CDR3 has 15 residues. The CDR3 sequence is CASSQDTGMRQPQHF. The CDR3 nucleotides read TGTGCCAGCAGCCAAGATACGGGAATGAGACAGCCCCAGCATTTT.

A few counts support this clonotype. This chain uses TRBV7-3 with TRBJ2-5; tentatively, D is TRBD1 or TRBD2 (5 bases each). This CDR3 has 15 amino acids. Trimming pared 5 bases from V and 4 bases from J, leaving 17 bases between. Germline CDR1 reads SGHTA; CDR2 reads FQGTGA. CDR3: CASSLGTNQGETQYF. For the CDR3, the DNA is TGTGCCAGCAGCCTCGGGACCAACCAGGGAGAGACCCAGTACTTC.

The chain combines TRBV5-5 with TRBJ1-5; weak D call: TRBD1 (5 bases). Germline V gene lookup returns CDR1 SGHKS and CDR2 YYEKEE (reference sequence). The V end was cut by 0 bases, the J end by 3 bases, with 10 bases between. The length of the CDR3 is 15 residues. In nucleotides, the CDR3 is TGTGCCAGCAGCTTGGGGGACGGACCCAATCAGCCCCAGCATTTT. Its translation: CASSLGDGPNQPQHF.

The CDR3 sequence is CASSSGTGSTGQFF. CDR3 bases: TGCGCCAGCAGCTCCGGGACAGGGTCCACGGGGCAGTTCTTC. V usage is TRBV5-1 and J usage is TRBJ2-1, with 9 positions matching TRBD1. With V trimmed by 3 bases and J by 12 bases, 10 bases remained unmatched. There are 14 residues in the CDR3. Germline values: CDR1 SGHRS, CDR2 YFSETQ.

This chain links TRBV7-2 with TRBJ2-7, with a possible D match to TRBD1 (8 bases). The V end lost 2 bases, the J end lost 6 bases, and 11 bases lay between the germline ends. The germline gives CDR1 SGHTA, CDR2 FQGNSA. This CDR3 is 13 amino acids long. The CDR3 is CASSLNRGGEQYV. CDR3 sequence (DNA): TGTGCCAGCAGCTTAAACAGGGGGGGCGAGCAGTACGTC.